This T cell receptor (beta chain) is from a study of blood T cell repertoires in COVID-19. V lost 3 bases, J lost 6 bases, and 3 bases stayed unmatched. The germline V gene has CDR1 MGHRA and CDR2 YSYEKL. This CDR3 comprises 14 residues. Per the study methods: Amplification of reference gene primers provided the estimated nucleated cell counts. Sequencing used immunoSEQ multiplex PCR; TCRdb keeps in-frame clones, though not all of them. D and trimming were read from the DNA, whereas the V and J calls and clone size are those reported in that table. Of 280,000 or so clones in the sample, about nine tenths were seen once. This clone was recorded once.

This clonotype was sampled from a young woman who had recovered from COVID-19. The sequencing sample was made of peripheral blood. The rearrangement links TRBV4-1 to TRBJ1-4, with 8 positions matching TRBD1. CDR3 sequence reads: CASSQGQVDEKLFF. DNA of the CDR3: TGCGCCAGCAGCCAGGGACAGGTTGATGAAAAACTGTTTTTT.